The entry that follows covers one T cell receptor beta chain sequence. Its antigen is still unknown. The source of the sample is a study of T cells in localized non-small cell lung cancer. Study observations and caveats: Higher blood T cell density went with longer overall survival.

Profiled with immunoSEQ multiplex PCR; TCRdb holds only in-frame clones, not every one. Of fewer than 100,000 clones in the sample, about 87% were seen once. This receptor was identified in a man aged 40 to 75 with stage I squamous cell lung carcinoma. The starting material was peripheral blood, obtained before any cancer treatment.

The chain's CDR3 is CASFGAGPDTQYF. The CDR3, as DNA: TGTGCCAGCTTTGGGGCAGGGCCAGATACGCAGTATTTT. The chain has TRBV6-6 and TRBJ2-3, with D tentatively TRBD1 (5 bases). V was clipped by 8 bases and J by 4 bases, with 13 bases between them. Germline CDR1 MNHNY, CDR2 SVGAGI (reference sequence). The CDR3 has 13 amino acids.